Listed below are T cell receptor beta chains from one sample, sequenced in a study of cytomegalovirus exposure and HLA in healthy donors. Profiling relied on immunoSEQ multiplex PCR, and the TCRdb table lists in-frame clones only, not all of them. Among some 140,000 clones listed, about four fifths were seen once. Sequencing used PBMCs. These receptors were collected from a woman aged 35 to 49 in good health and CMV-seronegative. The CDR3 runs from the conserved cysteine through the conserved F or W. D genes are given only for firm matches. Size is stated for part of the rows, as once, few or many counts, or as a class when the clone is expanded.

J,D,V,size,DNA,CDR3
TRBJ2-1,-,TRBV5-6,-,TGTGCCAGCAGCTTGGCGGGCAGGGGCCCCTCCCTTGAGCAGTTCTTC,CASSLAGRGPSLEQFF
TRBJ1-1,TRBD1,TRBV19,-,TGTGCCAGTACCCCTACGGGGACAGGGACTAAAGCTTTCTTT,CASTPTGTGTKAFF
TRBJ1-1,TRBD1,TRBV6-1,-,TGTGCCAGTGGGGACAGGGCTCGAGGCACTGAAGCTTTCTTT,CASGDRARGTEAFF
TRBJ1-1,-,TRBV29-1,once,TGCAGCGTTGTGGAGGAAAGGACTGAAGCTTTCTTT,CSVVEERTEAFF
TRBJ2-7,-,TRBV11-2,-,TGTGCCAGCACCTCGTTCCGGGATTCCTACGAGCAGTACTTC,CASTSFRDSYEQYF
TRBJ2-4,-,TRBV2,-,TGTGCCAGCAGGGAGGTGGGCTATTTAGCCAAAAACATTCAGTACTTC,CASREVGYLAKNIQYF
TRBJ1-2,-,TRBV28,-,TGTGCCAGCAGTTCTTATCCCCCCTATGGCTACACCTTC,CASSSYPPYGYTF
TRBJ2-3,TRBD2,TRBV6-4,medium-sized,TGTGCCAGCAGTGACTCCGCGGGGGGGAGCACAGATACGCAGTATTTT,CASSDSAGGSTDTQYF
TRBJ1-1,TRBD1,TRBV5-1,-,TGCGCCAGCAGCACAGCTCCAGGGGGCGCTGACCCAGCTTTCTTT,CASSTAPGGADPAFF
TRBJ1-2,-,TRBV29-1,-,TGCAGCGTCGAGTGGGGGCTGGGGGACGGCTACACCTTC,CSVEWGLGDGYTF
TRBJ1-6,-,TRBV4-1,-,TGCGCCAGCAGCCAAGTTCCTTTCAGGGGCTATAATTCACCCCTCCACTTT,CASSQVPFRGYNSPLHF
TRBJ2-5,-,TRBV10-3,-,TGTGCCATCAGTACCGGGTCGCCTGGGGAGACCCAGTACTTC,CAISTGSPGETQYF
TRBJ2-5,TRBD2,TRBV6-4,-,TGTGCCAGCAGCGACGGGACTAGCGGTGGAGAGACCCAGTACTTC,CASSDGTSGGETQYF
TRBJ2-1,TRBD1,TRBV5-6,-,TGTGCCAGCAGCCCCAACAGGGGGCCTGGGGAGCAGTTCTTC,CASSPNRGPGEQFF
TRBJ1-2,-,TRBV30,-,TGTGCCTGGCAAAGACAGCGAGCTAACTATGGCTACACCTTC,CAWQRQRANYGYTF
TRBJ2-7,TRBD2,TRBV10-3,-,TGTGCCATCAGTGAGCCCCAGCGGGGGGTGTGGGAGCAGTACTTC,CAISEPQRGVWEQYF
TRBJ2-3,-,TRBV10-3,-,TGTGCCATCAGGGCGGGGCAGGAGGCAGATACGCAGTATTTT,CAIRAGQEADTQYF
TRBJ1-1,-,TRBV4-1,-,TGCGCCAGCAGCCAAGAAGGAGTGGATAGGGGGGGCGCTGAAGCTTTCTTT,CASSQEGVDRGGAEAFF
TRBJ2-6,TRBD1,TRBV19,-,TGTGCCAGTAGTACAGGGACAGCCTCTGGGGCCAACGTCCTGACTTTC,CASSTGTASGANVLTF
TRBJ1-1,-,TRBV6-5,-,TGTGCCAGCAGCCGGAGTTTAGACACTGAAGCTTTCTTT,CASSRSLDTEAFF
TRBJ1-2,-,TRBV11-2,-,TGTGCCAGCAGCTTAGATCCCCTATATTATGGCTACACCTTC,CASSLDPLYYGYTF
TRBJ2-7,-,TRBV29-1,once,TGCAGCGTTAGAATCCGGGAAAGCTCCTACGAGCAGTACTTC,CSVRIRESSYEQYF
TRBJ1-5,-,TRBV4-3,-,TGCGCCAGCAGCCAAGATAGTAGATTCGGGAGCCAGCCCCAGCATTTT,CASSQDSRFGSQPQHF
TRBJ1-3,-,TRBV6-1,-,TGTGCCAGCAGTGGACGGCACCTAGACAGGTTCTCTGGAAACACCATATATTTT,CASSGRHLDRFSGNTIYF
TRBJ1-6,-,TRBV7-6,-,TGTGCCAGCAGCCCCTTAGGCAGGTCAGGCAATTCACCCCTCCACTTT,CASSPLGRSGNSPLHF
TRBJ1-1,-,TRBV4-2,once,TGTGCCAGCAGCCCCGGGGAGGGGGTCACGACTGAAGCTTTCTTT,CASSPGEGVTTEAFF
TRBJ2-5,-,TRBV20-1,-,TGCAGTGCTACTCAAGAGACCCAGTACTTC,CSATQETQYF
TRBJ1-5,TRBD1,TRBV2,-,TGTGCCAGCAGCCGTGACAGGGGCAATCAGCCCCAGCATTTT,CASSRDRGNQPQHF
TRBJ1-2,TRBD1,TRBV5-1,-,TGCGCCAGCTTCGCCGGGACAGGAAGCGGCTACACCTTC,CASFAGTGSGYTF
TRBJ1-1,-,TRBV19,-,TGTGCCAGTAGTACCAAATTTGTGGGGGGCACTGAAGCTTTCTTT,CASSTKFVGGTEAFF
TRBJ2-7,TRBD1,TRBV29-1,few,TGCAGCGTAGAGACAGGGGCCTACGAGCAGTACTTC,CSVETGAYEQYF
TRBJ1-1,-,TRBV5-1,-,TGCGCCAGCAGCCTTGTCAACACTGAAGCTTTCTTT,CASSLVNTEAFF
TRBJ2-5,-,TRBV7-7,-,TGTGCCAGCAGCTTAGAGGTGGGCGGGGTCGAGACCCAGTACTTC,CASSLEVGGVETQYF
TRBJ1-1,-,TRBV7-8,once,TGTGCCAGCAGCTTAGAGCCAGGGATGAACACTGAAGCTTTCTTT,CASSLEPGMNTEAFF
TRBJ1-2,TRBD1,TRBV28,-,TGTGCCAGCATGCGGGGGGGGACAGGGGTCTATGGCTACACCTTC,CASMRGGTGVYGYTF
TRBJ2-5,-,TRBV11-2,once,TGTGCCAGCAGCTTAGTTTTCCAAAGCAGGAGGAGAGAGACCCAGTACTTC,CASSLVFQSRRRETQYF
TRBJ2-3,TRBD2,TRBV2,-,TGTGCCAGCAGTCTTTTAGGACTAGCGGGGGGAGATACGCAGTATTTT,CASSLLGLAGGDTQYF
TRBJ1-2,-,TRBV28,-,TGTGCCAGCAGTGCCACAGGGTATACGGGCTACACCTTC,CASSATGYTGYTF
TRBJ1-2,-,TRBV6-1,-,TGTGCCAGCAGTGCCGACAGTACTCTCCATAAGAACTATGGCTACACCTTC,CASSADSTLHKNYGYTF
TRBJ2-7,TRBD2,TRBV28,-,TGTGCCAGCAGTTTAGATCCTAGCGGGGGCTACGAGCAGTACTTC,CASSLDPSGGYEQYF
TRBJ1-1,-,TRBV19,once,TGTGCCAGTAGGATGACATTTGCTGAAGCTTTCTTT,CASRMTFAEAFF
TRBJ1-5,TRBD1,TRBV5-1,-,TGCGCCAGCAGCCCCGGGACAGAGAATCAGCCCCAGCATTTT,CASSPGTENQPQHF
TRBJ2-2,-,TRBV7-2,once,TGTGCCAGCAGCGTCTACAGGACGAACACCGGGGAGCTGTTTTTT,CASSVYRTNTGELFF
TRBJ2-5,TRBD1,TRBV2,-,TGTGCCAGCAGGGACAGGGACGTTGGGACCCAGTACTTC,CASRDRDVGTQYF
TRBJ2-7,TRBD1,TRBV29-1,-,TGCAGCGTTGAAGAACGGACAGGACCCTACGAGCAGTACTTC,CSVEERTGPYEQYF
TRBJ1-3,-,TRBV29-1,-,TGCAGCGTGCAAGAAATAGGGGAATCGGGAAACACCATATATTTT,CSVQEIGESGNTIYF
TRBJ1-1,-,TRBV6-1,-,TGTGCCAGCAGTGAATCGAGGGTTATGAACACTGAAGCTTTCTTT,CASSESRVMNTEAFF
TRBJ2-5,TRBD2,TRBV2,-,TGTGCCAGCAACCGACTAGCGGGGGCCGAGACCCAGTACTTC,CASNRLAGAETQYF
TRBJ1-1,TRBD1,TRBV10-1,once,TGCGCCAGCAGTGGGACCGGGACAGGGAAGAACACTGAAGCTTTCTTT,CASSGTGTGKNTEAFF
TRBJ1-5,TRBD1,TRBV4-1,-,TGCGCCAGCAGCCAAGATCTCTCGAGGGGGCGCGGTCAGCCCCAGCATTTT,CASSQDLSRGRGQPQHF
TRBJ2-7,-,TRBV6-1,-,TGTGCCAGCAGTGGGCACGGACAGACCTACGAGCAGTACTTC,CASSGHGQTYEQYF
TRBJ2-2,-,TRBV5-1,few,TGCGCCAGCAGCTCTTCGGGGGGCAGTACCGGGGAGCTGTTTTTT,CASSSSGGSTGELFF
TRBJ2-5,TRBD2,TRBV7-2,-,TGTGCCAGCAGCCCGACTAGCGGGGGCGAGACCCAGTACTTC,CASSPTSGGETQYF
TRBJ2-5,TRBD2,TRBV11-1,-,TGTGCCAGCAGCCCGACTAGCGGGCAAGAGACCCAGTACTTC,CASSPTSGQETQYF
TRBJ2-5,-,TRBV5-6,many,TGTGCCAGCAGCTTTAAACAGACTAGGAAAGAGACCCAGTACTTC,CASSFKQTRKETQYF
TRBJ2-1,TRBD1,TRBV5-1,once,TGCGCCAGCAGCCCGACAGACAGGGGCTCCTACAATGAGCAGTTCTTC,CASSPTDRGSYNEQFF
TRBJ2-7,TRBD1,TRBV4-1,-,TGCGCCAGCAGCCATACCGGGACAGGGACCTACGAGCAGTACTTC,CASSHTGTGTYEQYF
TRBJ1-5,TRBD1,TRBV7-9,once,TGTGCCAGCAGCCCTAATCCGGGACAGGGAGGATATCAGCCCCAGCATTTT,CASSPNPGQGGYQPQHF